This passage covers 14 T cell receptor beta chains from one sample sequenced in a study of CD8 T cells in Susac syndrome. RNA amounts of roughly 0.45 to 1 ug underwent reverse transcription with random hexamers. TCRdb itself ran the immunoSEQ multiplex PCR reads through MiXCR, one entry per CDR3 protein. The sample lists about 180,000 distinct CDR3 sequences, roughly 95% occurring once. Material: CD8+ T cells from PBMCs. The receptors derive from a human donor with multiple sclerosis.

The CDR3 here is CASRGLAGSQGKNIQYF. The CDR3 DNA is TGTGCCAGCAGGGGACTAGCGGGTTCTCAGGGCAAAAACATTCAGTACTTC. This rearrangement joins TRBV2 to TRBJ2-4, with 12 positions matching TRBD2. The CDR3 consists of 17 residues. CDR1 and CDR2 from the germline V gene are SNHLY and FYNNEI. V shed 6 bases and J 3 bases; nucleotides not matched to a gene: 9. The full variable domain, with the rest looked up from reference TRBV2 and TRBJ2-4, is EPEVTQTPSHQVTQMGQEVILRCVPISNHLYFYWYRQILGQKVEFLVSFYNNEISEKSEIFDDQFSVERPDGSNFTLKIRSTKLEDSAMYFCASRGLAGSQGKNIQYFGAGTRLSVL.

This chain links TRBV25-1 with TRBJ2-1; a possible D gene is TRBD1 (5 bases). Germline V gene data show CDR1 as MGHDK and CDR2 as SYGVNS. Between the trimmed V and J ends, which lost 5 bases and 7 bases, there was a span of 18 bases. CDR3 length: 15 residues. The CDR3 DNA is TGTGCCAGCAGTATGAACGGCTGGGGCAGAAATGAGCAGTTCTTC. Encoded protein: CASSMNGWGRNEQFF.

The chain carries TRBV30 and TRBJ2-1, with D tentatively TRBD2 (6 bases). Germline V CDR1 and CDR2: GTSNPN, SVGIG (reference sequence). This CDR3 has 17 amino acids. V lost 3 bases and J lost 0, with 18 bases in between. The CDR3 protein is CAWSQIPGLSSYNEQFF. The CDR3 DNA reads TGTGCCTGGAGCCAAATACCGGGACTTAGCTCCTACAATGAGCAGTTCTTC.

The V and J genes are TRBV29-1 and TRBJ2-1; TRBD2 matches 11 bases. The CDR3 sequence is 15 residues long. Germline loops: CDR1 SQVTM, CDR2 ANQGSEA. The trim removed 1 base at V and 4 bases at J, leaving 3 bases unmatched. Here the CDR3 DNA reads TGCAGCGTTGAAGGACTAGCGGGAATGTACAATGAGCAGTTCTTC. It translates to CSVEGLAGMYNEQFF.

The chain links TRBV29-1 to TRBJ2-3; D gene unclear. The CDR3 is 12 residues long. V shed 3 bases and J shed 6 bases, with 10 bases lying between them. Germline values: CDR1 SQVTM, CDR2 ANQGSEA. The CDR3 loop is CSVESVSDTQYF. CDR3 nucleotide sequence: TGCAGCGTTGAGTCGGTCTCGGATACGCAGTATTTT.

The genes are TRBV11-2 and TRBJ2-2; D is uncertain. Germline V lookup: CDR1 SGHAT, CDR2 FQNNGV. The CDR3 runs to 11 residues. V was pared by 11 bases and J by 5 bases, with 9 bases between. CDR3 bases: TGTGCCGTACTGCGGACCGGGGAGCTGTTTTTT. Translating it yields CAVLRTGELFF.

The chain links TRBV9 to TRBJ2-1, with D possibly being TRBD1 or TRBD2 (6 bases each). The CDR3 runs 15 residues. Germline CDR1 and CDR2: SGDLS and YYNGEE. V lost 0 bases and J lost 2, with 9 bases in between. The CDR3 bases are TGTGCCAGCAGCGTAGAAGGGGGGACCTACAATGAGCAGTTCTTC. It codes for CASSVEGGTYNEQFF.

This chain uses TRBV30 with TRBJ2-6, with D possibly being TRBD1 (5 bases). The CDR3 sequence is 16 residues long. With 5 bases removed from V and 3 bases from J, the gap between germline ends came to 17 bases. Germline-derived CDR1 and CDR2 are GTSNPN and SVGIG (reference sequence). DNA of the CDR3: TGTGCCTGGGCTCCACTGGGGCTTGATGGGGCCAACGTCCTGACTTTC. It yields the protein CAWAPLGLDGANVLTF.

The rearrangement uses TRBV15 and TRBJ2-3; D not resolved. Trimming took 1 base from V and 9 from J, leaving 11 bases between them. Germline CDR1 LNHNV, CDR2 YYDKDF (reference sequence). CDR3 length: 13 amino acids. DNA for the CDR3: TGTGCCACCAGCAGAGCCCCCCAGAACACGCAGTATTTT. This translates into CATSRAPQNTQYF.

V usage is TRBV10-3 and J usage is TRBJ2-1; tentatively, D is TRBD1 or TRBD2 (6 bases each). V lost 3 bases, J lost 5 bases, and 11 bases lay in between. Germline loops: CDR1 ENHRY, CDR2 SYGVKD. CDR3 size: 14 residues. The CDR3 coding sequence is TGTGCCATCAGTGAAAGGGGGGACGACAATGAGCAGTTCTTC. This encodes CAISERGDDNEQFF.

The J gene is TRBJ2-3, the V gene TRBV7-8; D tentatively fits TRBD1 or TRBD2 (5 bases each). This CDR3 is built from 16 residues. CDR1 is SGHVS, CDR2 FQNEAQ, per germline. V lost 5 bases to trimming and J lost 0 bases, with 15 bases between them. The CDR3 nucleotides are TGTGCCAGCAGCCAACTCTCGGGGCGGAGCACAGATACGCAGTATTTT. Translation gives CASSQLSGRSTDTQYF.

The count of this clonotype is one. This rearrangement joins TRBV11-2 to TRBJ2-7; 11 bases line up with TRBD2. CDR3 length: 14 residues. Germline lookup yields CDR1 SGHAT and CDR2 FQNNGV. V was pared by 3 bases and J by 6 bases, with 4 bases of the junction left unmatched. The CDR3 region is CASSFSGGAFEQYF. CDR3 coding DNA: TGTGCCAGCAGCTTTAGCGGGGGGGCGTTCGAGCAGTACTTC.

This chain connects TRBV27 to TRBJ2-5, with TRBD1 matching 7 bases. The CDR3 has 14 amino acids. In germline, CDR1 is MNHEY, CDR2 SMNVEV (reference sequence). V dropped 5 bases and J dropped 3; count of bases not matched to a gene: 6. CDR3 sequence reads: CASSPFDREETQYF. CDR3 DNA: TGTGCCAGCAGTCCCTTTGACAGGGAAGAGACCCAGTACTTC.

The chain links TRBV27 to TRBJ2-1; no clear D. CDR1 is MNHEY, CDR2 SMNVEV, per germline (reference sequence). The CDR3 loop spans 15 amino acids. Trimming left V 2 bases short and J 0 bases short, with 8 bases between. The CDR3 sequence is CASSLVVPSYNEQFF. In DNA form, the CDR3 reads TGTGCCAGCAGTTTAGTAGTCCCCTCCTACAATGAGCAGTTCTTC.